This TCR beta chain emerged from a study of shared clonotypes between healthy human individuals. Study-level findings and limits: All-four-donor shared clonotypes had higher generation probabilities than non-shared clonotypes did.

About this clone: The antigen is unknown.

J lost 3 bases, V lost 5 bases, and 11 bases had no gene match. Germline values: CDR1 LNHDA, CDR2 SQIVND (reference sequence). There are 16 residues in the CDR3. Profiled with immunoSEQ multiplex PCR; TCRdb holds only in-frame clones, not every one. This sample yields hundreds of thousands of clones, of which 95% to 98% are seen a single time; around 0.06% belongs to the top ten. The V gene is TRBV19, the J gene TRBJ2-3; TRBD1 aligns across 7 bases. What was sequenced was naive CD4+ T cells sorted from blood. The subset here: CD45RA+ positively selected. The clonotype was recovered from a woman aged 25 to 39 in good health. The CDR3 region has the DNA TGTGCCAGTAGTTTCCCGAAGGGACAGAGGACAGATACGCAGTATTTT. Translating gives CASSFPKGQRTDTQYF.